What follows are 31 T cell receptor beta chains derived from one specimen sequenced in a study of PD-L1 blockade in urothelial cancer. Profiling relied on immunoSEQ multiplex PCR, and the TCRdb table lists in-frame clones only, not all of them. The data contain 35,000 to 50,000 clones, approximately 80% of them singletons. Source: PBMCs, taken around atezolizumab (anti-PD-L1) treatment. All receptors come from a man aged 70 or older with urothelial cancer.

V usage is TRBV5-4 and J usage is TRBJ2-7, with TRBD2 as a possible D gene (5 bases). The CDR3 loop spans 15 amino acids. Trimming stripped 0 bases from V and 0 bases from J, with 10 bases between. The germline V gene encodes CDR1 SGHNT and CDR2 YYREEE (reference sequence). CDR3 amino acids: CASSLGGFGSYEQYF. For the CDR3, the DNA is TGTGCCAGCAGCTTGGGAGGGTTCGGCTCCTACGAGCAGTACTTC.

This rearrangement joins TRBV5-1 to TRBJ2-7; TRBD2 is a possible D gene (5 bases). The germline V gene has CDR1 SGHRS and CDR2 YFSETQ. V was clipped by 1 base and J by 4 bases, with 9 bases between them. The CDR3 covers 13 residues. The DNA for the CDR3 is TGCGCCAGCAGCTTGAGTCGGGATTACGAGCAGTACTTC. It yields the protein CASSLSRDYEQYF. Combining the CDR3 with reference TRBV5-1 and TRBJ2-7 gives the whole variable domain KAGVTQTPRYLIKTRGQQVTLSCSPISGHRSVSWYQQTPGQGLQFLFEYFSETQRNKGNFPGRFSGRQFSNSRSEMNVSTLELGDSALYLCASSLSRDYEQYFGPGTRLTVT.

The sample holds a few counts of this clone. The chain carries TRBV18 and TRBJ1-1; the D gene is possibly TRBD1 (5 bases). With 3 bases removed from V and 1 base from J, the gap between germline ends came to 12 bases. Germline V gene data show CDR1 as KGHSH and CDR2 as LQKENI. The CDR3 spans 15 residues. The CDR3 DNA reads as TGTGCCAGCTCACCGAATCAGGGCGAGAACACTGAAGCTTTCTTT. As protein: CASSPNQGENTEAFF. Looking up the rest from reference TRBV18 and TRBJ1-1 gives the full variable domain: NAGVMQNPRHLVRRRGQEARLRCSPMKGHSHVYWYRQLPEEGLKFMVYLQKENIIDESGMPKERFSAEFPKEGPSILRIQQVVRGDSAAYFCASSPNQGENTEAFFGQGTRLTVV.

This clone was detected only once. The rearrangement links TRBV2 to TRBJ2-1, with 13 bases fitting TRBD2. CDR1 and CDR2 from the germline V gene are SNHLY and FYNNEI. This CDR3 has 14 residues. Trimming cost V 8 bases and J 8 bases; bases outside gene matches: 6. For the CDR3, the DNA is TGTGCCAGCCGGAGGACTAGCGGGAGCGATGAGCAGTTCTTC. Amino acids: CASRRTSGSDEQFF.

J is TRBJ2-4 and V is TRBV5-5; tentatively, D is TRBD2 (5 bases). This CDR3 contains 13 residues. CDR1 is SGHKS, CDR2 YYEKEE, per germline (reference sequence). Deletions cut 0 bases from V and 9 bases from J, with 10 bases between. The CDR3 here is CASSLEAVVIQYF. CDR3 bases: TGTGCCAGCAGCTTGGAAGCGGTGGTCATTCAGTACTTC.

The CDR3 nucleotides read TGTGCCAGCAGTTTCACCCTAAATCAGCCCCAGCATTTT. Translation: CASSFTLNQPQHF. This rearrangement joins TRBV28 to TRBJ1-5; D call uncertain. Trimming took 3 bases from V and 4 from J, leaving 7 bases between them. The CDR3 runs 13 residues. From germline, CDR1 is MDHEN and CDR2 SYDVKM.

The V and J genes are TRBV10-3 and TRBJ1-2; weak D call: TRBD1 (6 bases). Germline V gene lookup returns CDR1 ENHRY and CDR2 SYGVKD. The V gene lost 6 bases and the J gene lost 8 bases, with 22 bases spanning the gap. CDR3 length equals 15 residues. DNA of the CDR3: TGTGCCATCAGCCCCCCTGGGCAGGGGCTGATAGGCTACACCTTC. Protein product: CAISPPGQGLIGYTF.

The chain is built from TRBV11-1 and TRBJ2-7, with 10 bases identical to TRBD1. Germline V gene sequence: CDR1 SGHAT, CDR2 FQDESV (reference sequence). V lost 4 bases to trimming and J lost 4 bases; unmatched junction nucleotides: 10. The CDR3 contains 16 residues. The CDR3, as DNA: TGTGCCAGCAGCTCATTTACCGGGACAGGGGCTTACGAGCAGTACTTC. Encoded protein: CASSSFTGTGAYEQYF.

This clone was counted once. The chain couples TRBV5-6 to TRBJ2-3; D call uncertain. Trimming shortened V by 4 bases and J by 5 bases, and 11 bases separated the two germline ends. Germline V lookup: CDR1 SGHDT, CDR2 YYEEEE. This CDR3 is 13 amino acids long. The DNA of the CDR3 is TGTGCCAGCAGCCGTCCCCCTTTAGATACGCAGTATTTT. Amino acids: CASSRPPLDTQYF.

This CDR3 is CATRKDRAFYNEQFF. The CDR3 nucleotides are TGTGCCACCCGAAAAGACAGGGCGTTCTACAATGAGCAGTTCTTC. The V and J genes are TRBV15 and TRBJ2-1; 7 bases align to TRBD1. The CDR3 covers 15 residues. V was clipped by 8 bases and J by 3 bases; unmatched bases: 10. Germline V gene sequence: CDR1 LNHNV, CDR2 YYDKDF (reference sequence).

The chain has TRBV18 and TRBJ2-7; 7 nucleotides align to TRBD1. Unmatched junction bases numbered 7, after V lost 8 bases and J lost 3 bases. CDR1 is KGHSH and CDR2 is LQKENI in the germline V gene. This CDR3 has 13 residues. CDR3 in DNA: TGTGCCAGCGCCCAACAGGGGCGCTACGAGCAGTACTTC. Translating gives CASAQQGRYEQYF. Supplemented by reference TRBV18 and TRBJ2-7, the full variable domain reads NAGVMQNPRHLVRRRGQEARLRCSPMKGHSHVYWYRQLPEEGLKFMVYLQKENIIDESGMPKERFSAEFPKEGPSILRIQQVVRGDSAAYFCASAQQGRYEQYFGPGTRLTVT.

The chain combines TRBV28 with TRBJ1-1; D uncertain. Trimming removed 3 bases at V and 2 bases at J, with 7 bases between. The CDR3 loop spans 13 amino acids. Germline loops: CDR1 MDHEN, CDR2 SYDVKM. This chain's CDR3 is CASSFSGNTEAFF. CDR3 nucleotides: TGTGCCAGCAGTTTCTCGGGAAACACTGAAGCTTTCTTT.

As DNA, the CDR3 is TGCGCCAGCAGCTTGGAGGGGAGGAACTCAGAGACCCAGTACTTC. It specifies CASSLEGRNSETQYF. V and J are TRBV5-1 and TRBJ2-5; TRBD2 might be the D (6 bases). Trimming left V 0 bases short and J 4 bases short, with 13 bases between. CDR1 is SGHRS, CDR2 YFSETQ, per germline. The CDR3 contains 15 residues.

The V gene is TRBV6-5, the J gene TRBJ1-3; 7 bases match TRBD1. Trimming at V came to 6 bases and at J to 0 bases, leaving 5 bases not matched to a gene. Germline V gene lookup returns CDR1 MNHEY and CDR2 SVGAGI. CDR3 length: 15 amino acids. The CDR3 DNA is TGTGCCAGCAGCCGGGGACAGTTCTCTGGAAACACCATATATTTT. This sequence encodes CASSRGQFSGNTIYF.

V and J are TRBV7-2 and TRBJ1-5; unclear D gene. The CDR3 is made up of 15 amino acids. With 1 base removed from V and 1 base from J, the gap between germline ends came to 8 bases. CDR1 SGHTA and CDR2 FQGNSA come from the germline V gene. CDR3 protein: CASSLDSTSNQPQHF. In DNA form, the CDR3 reads TGTGCCAGCAGCTTAGACAGCACGAGCAATCAGCCCCAGCATTTT.

In its sample, this clone was seen once. The chain combines TRBV5-6 with TRBJ2-5, with unresolved D. The ends were cut back, 4 bases at V and 3 bases at J, with 4 bases in the middle. Germline CDR1 and CDR2: SGHDT and YYEEEE. The CDR3 spans 11 residues. The CDR3: CASSVKETQYF. Written as DNA, the CDR3 is TGTGCCAGCAGCGTAAAAGAGACCCAGTACTTC.

V gene TRBV7-2 combines with J gene TRBJ2-1, with a possible D match to TRBD2 (6 bases). CDR1 and CDR2 (germline): SGHTA, FQGNSA. CDR3 length equals 15 residues. Trimming stripped 2 bases from V and 7 bases from J, with 15 bases between. The CDR3 here is CASSLRGLEGNEQFF. The CDR3 DNA reads TGTGCCAGCAGCTTACGGGGACTCGAGGGAAATGAGCAGTTCTTC. Together with reference TRBV7-2 and TRBJ2-1, the CDR3 gives the full variable domain: GAGVSQSPSNKVTEKGKDVELRCDPISGHTALYWYRQSLGQGLEFLIYFQGNSAPDKSGLPSDRFSAERTGGSVSTLTIQRTQQEDSAVYLCASSLRGLEGNEQFFGPGTRLTVL.

V and J are TRBV5-4 and TRBJ2-5; 8 nucleotides align to TRBD1. Trimming removed 3 bases from V and 6 bases from J; junction bases left unmatched: 19. The CDR3 is 18 amino acids. The germline V gene has CDR1 SGHNT and CDR2 YYREEE (reference sequence). CDR3 nucleotides: TGTGCCAGCAGCTCCGTACAAAAGGAACAGGGGGAAAGGAAGACCCAGTACTTC. Its translation is CASSSVQKEQGERKTQYF.

The gene calls are TRBV11-3 and TRBJ1-2; D uncertain. CDR3 size: 14 residues. V was trimmed by 5 bases and J by 6 bases, leaving 16 bases between them. Germline lookup yields CDR1 SGHNT and CDR2 YENEEA. Written as DNA, the CDR3 is TGTGCCAGCAGCCTAAACTCGGATAGCCATGGCTACACCTTC. Protein: CASSLNSDSHGYTF.

The CDR3 sequence: CASSSSRQETQYF. The CDR3 DNA follows: TGTGCCAGCAGCTCGTCCCGCCAAGAGACCCAGTACTTC. The rearrangement joins TRBV7-9 to TRBJ2-5; D is undetermined. The CDR3 runs to 13 residues. The ends were cut back, 4 bases at V and 1 base at J, with 7 bases in the middle. Germline CDR1 is SEHNR and CDR2 is FQNEAQ (reference sequence).

The chain is built from TRBV2 and TRBJ1-4; D not certain. Trimming left V 5 bases short and J 7 bases short, with 8 bases between. Per germline, CDR1 SNHLY and CDR2 FYNNEI. This CDR3 contains 12 residues. CDR3: CASSFEFEKLFF. The DNA for the CDR3 is TGTGCCAGCAGTTTCGAGTTTGAAAAACTGTTTTTT.

The chain combines TRBV7-2 with TRBJ2-2, with a possible D match to TRBD2 (6 bases). Germline CDR1 reads SGHTA; CDR2 reads FQGNSA. V was clipped by 5 bases and J by 6 bases, with 10 bases between them. The CDR3 is 13 amino acids. The CDR3 sequence: CASSAPSAGELFF. The CDR3 DNA reads TGTGCCAGCAGCGCCCCTAGCGCCGGGGAGCTGTTTTTT.

CDR3: CASSSGENTEAFF. The CDR3 bases are TGCGCCAGCAGCTCGGGAGAGAACACTGAAGCTTTCTTT. The chain is built from TRBV5-1 and TRBJ1-1; D is unresolved. Trimming cost V 3 bases and J 1 base, with 7 bases left between them. Germline V lookup: CDR1 SGHRS, CDR2 YFSETQ. The length of the CDR3 is 13 residues.

This chain joins TRBV11-2 and TRBJ2-5, with TRBD2 matching 8 bases. Germline V lookup: CDR1 SGHAT, CDR2 FQNNGV. CDR3 length: 16 amino acids. Unmatched junction bases numbered 7, after V lost 3 bases and J lost 1 base. The CDR3 coding sequence is TGTGCCAGCAGCTTCCCCGGGGGGGGACCCCAAGAGACCCAGTACTTC. Translation gives CASSFPGGGPQETQYF.

The genes are TRBV4-3 and TRBJ2-1; 7 bases fit TRBD2. The trim removed 4 bases at V and 0 bases at J, leaving 3 bases unmatched. The CDR3 totals 15 residues. Germline-derived CDR1 and CDR2 are LGHNA and YSLEER. The CDR3 bases are TGCGCCAGCAGCCGGAGCGGGATCTCCTACAATGAGCAGTTCTTC. This translates into CASSRSGISYNEQFF.

This clone appeared a few times. The CDR3 is CASSPSTSGRVQETQYF. The CDR3 nucleotides are TGCGCCAGCAGCCCCTCGACTAGCGGGAGGGTACAAGAGACCCAGTACTTC. The rearrangement links TRBV4-3 to TRBJ2-5; 14 bases match TRBD2. This CDR3 is built from 17 residues. Trimming took 4 bases from V and 2 from J; bases not matched to a gene: 6. Germline values: CDR1 LGHNA, CDR2 YSLEER.

This chain connects TRBV9 to TRBJ1-1, with TRBD1 as a possible D gene (6 bases). CDR1 SGDLS and CDR2 YYNGEE come from the germline V gene. The CDR3 has 16 residues. V lost 0 bases to trimming and J lost 7 bases, with 19 bases between them. CDR3: CASSVGPGRDTHEAFF. In nucleotides, the CDR3 is TGTGCCAGCAGCGTAGGACCAGGAAGGGACACCCATGAAGCTTTCTTT.

The rearrangement links TRBV18 to TRBJ2-5; 7 bases align to TRBD2. The CDR3 spans 15 residues. Germline V gives CDR1 KGHSH, CDR2 LQKENI. Trimming cost V 4 bases and J 2 bases; bases outside gene matches: 7. CDR3 in DNA: TGTGCCAGCTCACTCAGAAGCGGGGCACAAGAGACCCAGTACTTC. It is translated as CASSLRSGAQETQYF.

The chain combines TRBV7-8 with TRBJ1-1; 8 bases map to TRBD1. Germline V gene data show CDR1 as SGHVS and CDR2 as FQNEAQ. The trim removed 1 base at V and 5 bases at J, leaving 6 bases unmatched. This CDR3 contains 15 residues. The CDR3 bases are TGTGCCAGCAGCTTAGACAGGGGGAGAGAAACTGAAGCTTTCTTT. It specifies CASSLDRGRETEAFF.

The chain links TRBV4-1 to TRBJ1-5; D call uncertain. With 1 base removed from V and 7 bases from J, the gap between germline ends came to 11 bases. The CDR3 runs to 14 residues. Germline lookup yields CDR1 MGHRA and CDR2 YSYEKL. CDR3 residues: CASSQGDTQQPQHF. CDR3 coding DNA: TGCGCCAGCAGCCAAGGTGACACTCAGCAGCCCCAGCATTTT.

The V and J genes are TRBV7-2 and TRBJ1-1; TRBD1 agrees at 10 bases. CDR3 length: 13 amino acids. The germline V gene has CDR1 SGHTA and CDR2 FQGNSA. With V trimmed by 6 bases and J by 7 bases, 5 bases remained unmatched. CDR3: CASSFGQGDEAFF. In DNA form, the CDR3 reads TGTGCCAGCAGTTTCGGACAGGGGGATGAAGCTTTCTTT.